This record concerns one T cell receptor beta chain sequence. The antigen is not known. This record comes from a study of radiotherapy plus CTLA-4 blockade in lung cancer. Study-level points and caveats: After radiotherapy and ipilimumab, tumor-derived clones expanded in peripheral blood.

CTLA-4 blockade with ipilimumab, together with focal radiation, was given to patients with chemo-refractory metastatic non-small-cell lung cancer. CDR1 MNHEY and CDR2 SVGAGI come from the germline V gene. The length of the CDR3 is 13 residues. The V and J ends lost 6 bases and 1 base respectively, with 9 bases between them. Assay used: immunoSEQ multiplex PCR; TCRdb lists only in-frame clones, some missing. The table records some 15,000 clones, around 87% of them present only once. The J gene is TRBJ1-2, the V gene TRBV6-5; D not resolved. The sample was peripheral blood, taken from a patient treated with radiotherapy plus ipilimumab. This sequence was found in a human donor with non-small cell lung cancer that progressed on radiotherapy plus ipilimumab. Some clones in this sample may be carry-over from other donors' samples. The CDR3 nucleotides read TGTGCCAGCAGACCGGGTCTTAACTATGGCTACACCTTC. This encodes CASRPGLNYGYTF.